The T cell receptor (beta chain) described here comes from a study of early T cells in non-severe SARS-CoV-2 infection (dated by TCRdb to the early 2020s). About the investigation overall: Because TCR sequencing was done on bulk RNA from unsorted whole blood, the alpha and beta chains could not be paired. What the research found in general, with its limitations: VDJdb matching was skewed toward anti-spike CD8 responses and likely underestimated virus-specific expansions, missing private and CD4 specificities.

Set within a cohort of healthcare workers in London, UK, this nested case-control study involved weekly PCR testing of nasopharyngeal swabs along with blood sampling. Between 23 and 31 March 2020, the week of the UK lockdown, healthcare workers were enrolled and then followed up weekly for as long as 16 weeks. Library construction relied on 5' RACE. This sample was sequenced with a NextSeq 500. The TCR library protocol attached unique molecular identifiers to individual cDNA molecules to correct for sequencing error and PCR bias. Both TCR alpha and beta chains were sequenced, and tight co-correlation was observed between alpha and beta sequence abundances in each sample. As for the authors' bioinformatics: Decombinator V4 was used to perform V gene, J gene and CDR3 annotation of TCR sequences. Expanded TCRs were defined as changing significantly between any two time points under a Poisson model with p below 0.0001. Abundances of TCRs were expressed as counts per million after normalisation to the total number of TCRs sequenced in each sample. TRAV1-2 paired with TRAJ12, TRAJ20 or TRAJ33 defined MAIT TCRs, while TRAV10 paired with TRAJ18 defined iNKT TCRs. VDJdb, accessed 1 November 2021, was searched for CMV, EBV and SARS-CoV-2 annotated TCRs, excluding TCRs annotated for multiple antigens. TCRdb reworked the public reads: Q25 trimming with fastp, MiXCR clone assembly, productive beta chains retained. For every CDR3 protein sequence, its rows merge into one entry that carries the most common genes and DNA. TCRdb's processing, not the authors' own work, is the source of the V and J calls. Counted in this sample were around 64,000 distinct CDR3 sequences; roughly 10% of them appeared once. The ten largest make up around 6.7% of the sample.

This clonotype came up a few times. The target of this receptor is not known. No much larger clone is present one base from it, and per-base qualities are unavailable. V is pruned by 1 base and J by 5 bases, leaving 11 bases of the junction without a gene match. The CDR3 runs 17 amino acids, cysteine and phenylalanine included. Kept here is only the CDR3 DNA, which spans 51 bases and is read in frame from base 1. The germline V gene (reference sequence) yields DFQATT for CDR1 and SNEGSKA for CDR2. The sequenced sample was whole blood. The sequence came from an adult who was a healthcare worker with PCR-confirmed SARS-CoV-2 infection or an uninfected control (not recorded which). The chain is made from TRBV20-1 and TRBJ2-5; 12 bases in the junction line up with TRBD2. The sequenced DNA is TGCAGTGCTAGAGGACTAGCGGGAGTCGCGGGACGCGAGACCCAGTACTTC. Its protein reads: CSARGLAGVAGRETQYF.